Shown below are 27 T cell receptor beta chains from a single sample sequenced in a study of T cell responses to AZD1222 COVID-19 vaccine. Using immunoSEQ multiplex PCR, the repertoire was profiled, and TCRdb retains in-frame clones only, with some absent. The sample carries about 130,000 clones, roughly 90% recorded once. The sequenced sample was peripheral blood, obtained on day 0 of AZD1222 vaccination. These receptors were taken from an adult in good health.

The chain is built from TRBV2 and TRBJ1-1, with unresolved D. The CDR3 is made up of 13 amino acids. Germline-derived CDR1 and CDR2 are SNHLY and FYNNEI. Trimming shortened V by 1 base and J by 0 bases, and 3 bases separated the two germline ends. The CDR3 DNA is TGTGCCAGCAGTGAAGAGGTGAACACTGAAGCTTTCTTT. It specifies CASSEEVNTEAFF.

The gene calls are TRBV5-1 and TRBJ1-4; TRBD1 matches 10 bases. This CDR3 is built from 15 residues. With 4 bases clipped from V and 4 bases from J, the junction kept 4 bases outside the gene matches. Germline V gene lookup returns CDR1 SGHRS and CDR2 YFSETQ. For the CDR3, the DNA is TGCGCCAGCAGCAGAGGGACAGGGGTTAATGAAAAACTGTTTTTT. This gives the protein CASSRGTGVNEKLFF.

This rearrangement joins TRBV20-1 to TRBJ2-1; D not resolved. V lost 6 bases and J 7 bases, leaving 10 bases between the germline ends. Germline assignment: CDR1 DFQATT and CDR2 SNEGSKA (reference sequence). CDR3 length equals 11 residues. The CDR3 spells CSAPPRNEQFF. The CDR3 coding sequence is TGCAGTGCCCCCCCACGAAATGAGCAGTTCTTC.

The chain combines TRBV4-1 with TRBJ2-1, with D possibly TRBD2 on 6 matching bases. The CDR3 has 16 amino acids. V shed 4 bases and J shed 9 bases, with 22 bases lying between them. Germline values: CDR1 MGHRA, CDR2 YSYEKL. The CDR3 coding sequence is TGCGCCAGCAGCCGAGGAATGGGGGGTGGTGCGGGTGAGCAGTTCTTC. Translated, it gives CASSRGMGGGAGEQFF.

The rearrangement links TRBV28 to TRBJ1-2; D uncertain. This CDR3 region has 13 residues. V lost 4 bases and J 4 bases, leaving 10 bases between the germline ends. Germline lookup yields CDR1 MDHEN and CDR2 SYDVKM. CDR3 region: CASSSGPLYGYTF. The CDR3 coding sequence is TGTGCCAGCAGTTCCGGTCCGCTCTATGGCTACACCTTC.

This rearrangement joins TRBV9 to TRBJ2-2, with 7 nucleotides matching TRBD1. The CDR3 runs to 14 residues. The V segment lost 5 bases and the J segment 1 base; nucleotides outside the gene matches: 2. Looked up from germline, CDR1 is SGDLS and CDR2 is YYNGEE. This CDR3 is CASRQGMNTGELFF. The CDR3 bases are TGTGCCAGCAGACAGGGGATGAACACCGGGGAGCTGTTTTTT.

This clone has a handful of counts. The V call is TRBV12-1, the J call TRBJ2-7; the table calls TRBD1, which could not be checked here. TRBV12-1 is an annotated pseudogene. The CDR3 is made up of 16 amino acids. The CDR3 region has the DNA TGTGCCAGCAGCACAGAGGGACAGGATTTTACCTACGAGCAGTACTTC. The encoded protein is CASSTEGQDFTYEQYF.

This clone was seen just once. V and J are TRBV6-5 and TRBJ2-7; D call uncertain. CDR3 length: 14 residues. Per the germline V gene, CDR1 is MNHEY and CDR2 is SVGAGI. V lost 6 bases to trimming and J lost 2 bases, with 14 bases between them. This CDR3 reads CASSTGRMTYEQYF. DNA of the CDR3: TGTGCCAGCAGCACCGGAAGAATGACCTACGAGCAGTACTTC.

The V call is TRBV21-1, the J call TRBJ2-1. TRBV21-1 counts as a pseudogene. The CDR3 consists of 14 residues. The CDR3 sequence is CASSKENGHNEQFF. The CDR3 DNA is TGTGCCAGCAGCAAAGAAAACGGACACAATGAGCAGTTCTTC.

The gene calls are TRBV30 and TRBJ2-6, with 7 bases that match TRBD2. The junction had 19 bases not matched to a gene; V was cut back by 7 bases and J by 4 bases. CDR1 and CDR2 (germline): GTSNPN, SVGIG (reference sequence). CDR3 length equals 18 residues. The CDR3 DNA reads as TGTGCCTCCACCCGGACTCGCGGGCCGCGGGGGGGGGCCAACGTCCTGACTTTC. Translated, it gives CASTRTRGPRGGANVLTF. Variable domain in full (rest from reference TRBV30 and TRBJ2-6): SQTIHQWPATLVQPVGSPLSLECTVEGTSNPNLYWYRQAAGRGLQLLFYSVGIGQISSEVPQNLSASRPQDRQFILSSKKLLLSDSGFYLCASTRTRGPRGGANVLTFGAGSRLTVL.

V is TRBV9 and J is TRBJ1-5; D is uncertain. V lost 0 bases and J lost 7, with 11 bases in between. Germline lookup yields CDR1 SGDLS and CDR2 YYNGEE. This CDR3 comprises 14 residues. CDR3 loop: CASSVGPGGQPQHF. The CDR3 coding sequence is TGTGCCAGCAGCGTAGGGCCAGGAGGGCAGCCCCAGCATTTT.

The chain employs TRBV2 and TRBJ2-2; D remains unclear. Germline-derived CDR1 and CDR2 are SNHLY and FYNNEI. The CDR3 is made up of 13 amino acids. Trimming took off 8 bases at V and 7 bases at J, with 14 bases between the two ends. In nucleotides, the CDR3 is TGTGCCAGCCATCTAAGCGAGCTCGGGGAGCTGTTTTTT. This sequence encodes CASHLSELGELFF.

This chain uses TRBV18 with TRBJ1-6; 7 bases match TRBD1. The CDR3 runs 15 residues. J was trimmed by 10 bases and V by 0 bases; bases with no gene match: 6. Germline CDR1 is KGHSH and CDR2 is LQKENI. CDR3 in amino acids: CASSPPDRDGSPLHF. The CDR3 nucleotides are TGTGCCAGCTCACCACCTGACAGGGACGGCTCACCCCTCCACTTT.

J is TRBJ1-6 and V is TRBV6-5; D uncertain. V was pared by 2 bases and J by 8 bases, with 7 bases between. Germline CDR1 reads MNHEY; CDR2 reads SVGAGI. The CDR3 runs 13 residues. The CDR3 coding sequence is TGTGCCAGCAGTTACCGACACGATTCACCCCTCCACTTT. It specifies CASSYRHDSPLHF.

The V call is TRBV5-1, the J call TRBJ2-5, with 11 bases matching TRBD2. Germline V gene lookup returns CDR1 SGHRS and CDR2 YFSETQ. Unmatched junction bases numbered 0, after V lost 5 bases and J lost 3 bases. CDR3 length: 13 amino acids. The DNA for the CDR3 is TGCGCCAGCAGACTAGCGGGAGAAGAGACCCAGTACTTC. Its translation: CASRLAGEETQYF.

The chain recombines TRBV2 with TRBJ2-1; D gene ambiguous. V dropped 4 bases and J dropped 5 bases, with 12 bases sitting between them. Germline CDR1 SNHLY, CDR2 FYNNEI. This CDR3 region has 14 residues. The CDR3 DNA is TGTGCCAGCAGTGTGCGCCCCTGGGACAATGAGCAGTTCTTC. Translated, it gives CASSVRPWDNEQFF.

This chain uses TRBV6-2 or TRBV6-3 with TRBJ2-3, with 7 bases aligning to TRBD2. This CDR3 comprises 19 residues. Losses at the gene ends were 2 bases for V and 0 bases for J; bases not matched to a gene: 14. CDR1 is MNHEY, CDR2 SVGEGT, per germline. The CDR3 DNA reads TGTGCCAGCAGTTACGTACCGTTCTTGGGGCGGGAGAGCACAGATACGCAGTATTTT. Translation: CASSYVPFLGRESTDTQYF.

The gene calls are TRBV10-3 and TRBJ1-1, with D unclear. The CDR3 runs 16 residues. Per germline, CDR1 ENHRY and CDR2 SYGVKD. V was clipped by 3 bases and J by 2 bases, with 16 bases between them. The CDR3 bases are TGTGCCATCAGTGATGGAGGTTTTACTGTAAACACTGAAGCTTTCTTT. As protein: CAISDGGFTVNTEAFF.

This rearrangement joins TRBV28 to TRBJ1-1; D is unclear. There are 14 residues in the CDR3. The ends were cut back, 8 bases at V and 0 bases at J, with 13 bases in the middle. Germline V lookup: CDR1 MDHEN, CDR2 SYDVKM. CDR3 region: CASLSGGLNTEAFF. The CDR3 DNA is TGTGCCAGCCTTTCAGGCGGACTGAACACTGAAGCTTTCTTT.

The rearrangement uses TRBV14 and TRBJ2-3; D is possibly TRBD2 (6 bases). Germline CDR1 reads SGHDN; CDR2 reads FVKESK. The CDR3 consists of 13 residues. The V end lost 9 bases, the J end lost 2 bases, and 12 bases lay between the germline ends. In DNA form, the CDR3 reads TGTGCCAGGGGGGGTGGCTCCACAGATACGCAGTATTTT. This encodes CARGGGSTDTQYF. Together with reference TRBV14 and TRBJ2-3, the CDR3 gives the full variable domain: EAGVTQFPSHSVIEKGQTVTLRCDPISGHDNLYWYRRVMGKEIKFLLHFVKESKQDESGMPNNRFLAERTGGTYSTLKVQPAELEDSGVYFCARGGGSTDTQYFGPGTRLTVL.

CDR3 in amino acids: CASRRDDNYGYTF. As DNA, the CDR3 is TGTGCCAGCAGACGGGACGATAACTATGGCTACACCTTC. The V call is TRBV7-3, the J call TRBJ1-2; D is perhaps TRBD1 (5 bases). Trimming removed 6 bases from V and 1 base from J, with 9 bases in between. This CDR3 has 13 amino acids. The germline CDR1 and CDR2 sequences are SGHTA and FQGTGA.

The V call is TRBV5-1, the J call TRBJ2-3; 9 bases align to TRBD2. The CDR3 has 15 residues. V was pared by 1 base and J by 5 bases, with 5 bases of the junction left unmatched. Germline lookup yields CDR1 SGHRS and CDR2 YFSETQ. DNA for the CDR3: TGCGCCAGCAGCTTGACGGCTAGCGGGGTAGATACGCAGTATTTT. Its translation is CASSLTASGVDTQYF.

The V call is TRBV27, the J call TRBJ2-1; 11 bases are a match to TRBD2. V lost 5 bases and J lost 8; bases outside the gene matches: 11. Per the germline V gene, CDR1 is MNHEY and CDR2 is SMNVEV (reference sequence). The CDR3 runs to 16 residues. CDR3 nucleotide sequence: TGTGCCAGCAGTCAGTTTAGCGGGGGGGCTAGCTATGAGCAGTTCTTC. Encoded protein: CASSQFSGGASYEQFF.

The chain has TRBV12-3 or TRBV12-4 and TRBJ1-1, with D tentatively TRBD1 (5 bases). V shed 3 bases and J shed 10 bases, with 15 bases lying between them. The CDR3 sequence is 13 residues long. CDR3 sequence (DNA): TGTGCCAGCAGTTTTTTGGCCCCCCAGGGAGCTTTCTTT. It yields the protein CASSFLAPQGAFF.

The chain is built from TRBV7-8 and TRBJ1-1; D not resolved. Per the germline V gene, CDR1 is SGHVS and CDR2 is FQNEAQ. This CDR3 contains 12 residues. V was clipped by 1 base and J by 6 bases, with 6 bases between them. The CDR3 sequence is CASSLEYAEAFF. The DNA of the CDR3 is TGTGCCAGCAGCTTAGAGTATGCTGAAGCTTTCTTT.

CDR3 DNA sequence: TGCGCCAGCAGCCGGGGGACAGACACAACTAATGAAAAACTGTTTTTT. It specifies CASSRGTDTTNEKLFF. The chain has TRBV5-1 and TRBJ1-4; 7 nucleotides line up with TRBD1. The CDR3 contains 16 residues. The trim removed 4 bases at V and 0 bases at J, leaving 6 bases unmatched. Per germline, CDR1 SGHRS and CDR2 YFSETQ.

The chain couples TRBV6-2 or TRBV6-3 to TRBJ1-3; D remains unclear. This CDR3 spans 15 amino acids. The V end was cut by 5 bases, the J end by 2 bases, with 13 bases between. The germline CDR1 and CDR2 sequences are MNHEY and SVGEGT. The CDR3 coding sequence is TGTGCCAGCAGTCGCGGCGGGGTACCTGGAAACACCATATATTTT. It translates to CASSRGGVPGNTIYF.